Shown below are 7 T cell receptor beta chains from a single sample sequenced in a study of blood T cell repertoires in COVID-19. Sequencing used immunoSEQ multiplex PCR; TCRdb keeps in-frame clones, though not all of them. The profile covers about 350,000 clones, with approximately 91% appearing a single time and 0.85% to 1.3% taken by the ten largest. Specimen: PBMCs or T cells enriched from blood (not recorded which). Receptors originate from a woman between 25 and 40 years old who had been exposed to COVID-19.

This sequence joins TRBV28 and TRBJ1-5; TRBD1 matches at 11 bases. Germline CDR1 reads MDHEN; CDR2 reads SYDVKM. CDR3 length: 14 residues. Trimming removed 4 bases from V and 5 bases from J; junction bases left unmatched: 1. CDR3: CASSSGQGDQPQHF. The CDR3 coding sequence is TGTGCCAGCAGTTCGGGACAGGGGGATCAGCCCCAGCATTTT. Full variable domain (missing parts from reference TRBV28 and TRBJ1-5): DVKVTQSSRYLVKRTGEKVFLECVQDMDHENMFWYRQDPGLGLRLIYFSYDVKMKEKGDIPEGYSVSREKKERFSLILESASTNQTSMYLCASSSGQGDQPQHFGDGTRLSIL.

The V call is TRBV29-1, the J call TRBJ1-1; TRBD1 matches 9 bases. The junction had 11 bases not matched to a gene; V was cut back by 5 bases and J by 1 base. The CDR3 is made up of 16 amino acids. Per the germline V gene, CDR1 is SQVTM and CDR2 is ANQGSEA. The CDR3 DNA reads TGCAGCGTTAAAGGCGGGACAGGGTGGAGGAACACTGAAGCTTTCTTT. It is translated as CSVKGGTGWRNTEAFF.

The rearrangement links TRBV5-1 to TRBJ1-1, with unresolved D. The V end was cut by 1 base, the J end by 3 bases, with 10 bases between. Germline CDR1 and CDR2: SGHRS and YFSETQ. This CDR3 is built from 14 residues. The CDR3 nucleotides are TGCGCCAGCAGCTTGACGGTTGTGGACACTGAAGCTTTCTTT. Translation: CASSLTVVDTEAFF.

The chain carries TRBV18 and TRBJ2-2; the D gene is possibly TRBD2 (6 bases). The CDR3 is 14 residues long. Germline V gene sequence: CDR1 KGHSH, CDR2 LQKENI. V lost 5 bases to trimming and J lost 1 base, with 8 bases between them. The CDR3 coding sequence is TGTGCCAGCTCAAGGGACTTGAACACCGGGGAGCTGTTTTTT. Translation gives CASSRDLNTGELFF.

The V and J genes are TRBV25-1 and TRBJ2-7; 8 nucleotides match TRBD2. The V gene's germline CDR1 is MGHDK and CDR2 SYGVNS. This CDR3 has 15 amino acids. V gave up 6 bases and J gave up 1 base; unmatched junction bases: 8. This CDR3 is CASRDIAGPSYEQYF. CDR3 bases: TGTGCCAGCAGGGACATAGCGGGGCCATCCTACGAGCAGTACTTC.

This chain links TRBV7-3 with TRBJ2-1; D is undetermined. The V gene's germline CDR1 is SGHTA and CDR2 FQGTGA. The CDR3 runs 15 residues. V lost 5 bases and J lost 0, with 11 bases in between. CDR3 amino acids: CASSGEDSSYNEQFF. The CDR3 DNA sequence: TGTGCCAGCAGCGGCGAGGATAGCTCCTACAATGAGCAGTTCTTC.

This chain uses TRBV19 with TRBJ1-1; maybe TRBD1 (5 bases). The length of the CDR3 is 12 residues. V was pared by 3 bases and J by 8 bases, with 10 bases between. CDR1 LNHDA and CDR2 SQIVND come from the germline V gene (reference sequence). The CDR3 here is CASSMGRGEAFF. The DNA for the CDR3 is TGTGCCAGTAGTATGGGAAGGGGAGAAGCTTTCTTT.